This TCR beta chain was recovered during a study of resident and recirculating memory T cells in vitiligo. Across the whole study: Samples were epidermis from two lesional and two nonlesional sites, plus PBMCs. Whole samples, not sorted cells, were homogenized and used for genomic DNA extraction.

Stable patients also lacked confetti depigmentation, a sign of active vitiligo. The data were produced by immunoSEQ multiplex PCR, yet TCRdb's version contains in-frame clones alone and is incomplete. The profile shows around 78,000 clones, approximately 90% of them singletons. After removal of 3 bases from V and 8 bases from J, the junction contained 2 bases not matched to a gene. Per the germline V gene, CDR1 is SGDLS and CDR2 is YYNGEE. This CDR3 has 12 amino acids. The receptor was derived from a male donor with vitiligo. The sample was blood. V and J are TRBV9 and TRBJ2-4, with 7 bases identical to TRBD2. CDR3 loop: CASSGEGDIQYF. CDR3 nucleotides: TGTGCCAGCAGCGGGGAGGGAGACATTCAGTACTTC.